A selection of T cell receptor beta chains follows, all from one sample in a study of resident and recirculating memory T cells in vitiligo. Sequencing used immunoSEQ multiplex PCR; TCRdb keeps in-frame clones, though not all of them. The sample yields fewer than 80,000 clones, 91% seen once. The sequenced sample consisted of blood. The receptors originated from a male donor with vitiligo. The CDR3 runs from the conserved cysteine through the conserved F or W. Each record gives: clone size, J gene, V gene, D gene, CDR3 DNA, CDR3 protein. The D gene is left open where the match is weak. Rows give clone size only sometimes, using once, few, many, or a class for an expanded clone.

>-|TRBJ2-4|TRBV11-2|-
TGTGCCAGCAGCTTAGGAGTAGCGTGGGGGAGGCCCAAAAACATTCAGTACTTC
CASSLGVAWGRPKNIQYF
>-|TRBJ1-4|TRBV4-3|-
TGCGCCAGCAGCCAAGATGCTCGGGGTGTCACTAATGAAAAACTGTTTTTT
CASSQDARGVTNEKLFF
>-|TRBJ2-2|TRBV7-9|-
TGTGCCAGCAGCGCACGCCCAGGGCCGGACACCGGGGAGCTGTTTTTT
CASSARPGPDTGELFF
>-|TRBJ2-2|TRBV4-1|TRBD1
TGCGCCAGCAGCCAAGAGCCGGGACAGGGTTTCACCGGGGAGCTGTTTTTT
CASSQEPGQGFTGELFF
>-|TRBJ1-3|TRBV7-9|-
TGTGCCAGCAGCTTCGACGGTCTGGATGGGAGCACCATATATTTT
CASSFDGLDGSTIYF
>once|TRBJ1-3|TRBV5-4|-
TGTGCCAGCAGCTTAACTGAAACTGGAAACACCATATATTTT
CASSLTETGNTIYF
>once|TRBJ1-4|TRBV6-5|TRBD1
TGTGCCAGCAGTCGTTCCGGGACAGGGCATGAAAAACTGTTTTTT
CASSRSGTGHEKLFF
>few|TRBJ1-1|TRBV5-4|TRBD1
TGTGCCAGCAGCTTGGACAGGGGGCATTACACTGAAGCTTTCTTT
CASSLDRGHYTEAFF
>few|TRBJ1-5|TRBV18|-
TGTGCCAGCTCACCGTCCAGGGGAGAGGTTCAGCCCCAGCATTTT
CASSPSRGEVQPQHF
>-|TRBJ2-7|TRBV9|TRBD2
TGTGCCAGCAGCGTAGGGACTAGCGGGGCTTACGAGCAGTACTTC
CASSVGTSGAYEQYF
>-|TRBJ1-6|TRBV5-6|-
TGTGCCAGCAGCCCGGGACTTAGGAATTCACCCCTCCACTTT
CASSPGLRNSPLHF
>few|TRBJ1-2|TRBV28|-
TGTGCCAGCAGTTTAGGCAGGGCAAGAGGAGGCTACACCTTC
CASSLGRARGGYTF
>once|TRBJ2-2|TRBV7-9|-
TGTGCCAGCAGCTTACCTAGCGCCCGGGGCACCGGGGAGCTGTTTTTT
CASSLPSARGTGELFF
>-|TRBJ2-5|TRBV15|-
TGTGCCACCAGCCCTGATCAGGGAAGGCAAGAGACCCAGTACTTC
CATSPDQGRQETQYF
>-|TRBJ1-1|TRBV7-9|-
TGTGCCAGCAGCTTAGGATGGGGGACTCTATGGAAAACTGAAGCTTTCTTT
CASSLGWGTLWKTEAFF
>-|TRBJ2-5|TRBV7-8|-
TGTGCCAGCAGCCGAAGCGAGAGGATCCAAGAGACCCAGTACTTC
CASSRSERIQETQYF
>-|TRBJ1-1|TRBV19|-
TGTGCCAGTAGCAGTTGGAACACTGAAGCTTTCTTT
CASSSWNTEAFF
>-|TRBJ2-5|TRBV5-5|TRBD1
TGTGCCAGCAGCGGACGACAGGGGGTCCAAGAGACCCAGTACTTC
CASSGRQGVQETQYF
>-|TRBJ2-3|TRBV11-2|TRBD2
TGTGCCAGCAGCTTAGTGGCGGGGGGGCCTCTAAATACGCAGTATTTT
CASSLVAGGPLNTQYF
>-|TRBJ2-3|TRBV10-3|TRBD2
TGTGCCTCCACCGGGACTAGTTTGGTTCTCCCAGATACGCAGTATTTT
CASTGTSLVLPDTQYF
>-|TRBJ1-5|TRBV19|-
TGTGCCAGCCGGGGGGTGGGGGGTGGCAATCAGCCCCAGCATTTT
CASRGVGGGNQPQHF
>-|TRBJ1-1|TRBV28|TRBD1
TGTGCCAGCAGTAGAGGGGGCGTCGGGGCTTTCTTT
CASSRGGVGAFF
>-|TRBJ2-5|TRBV4-3|TRBD1
TGCGCCAGCAGCCAGGACAGGGGGCGGGAGACCCAGTACTTC
CASSQDRGRETQYF
>-|TRBJ1-1|TRBV4-3|TRBD1
TGCGCCAGCAGCCAAGACAGGGGGCGCACGAACACTGAAGCTTTCTTT
CASSQDRGRTNTEAFF
>-|TRBJ1-1|TRBV5-4|TRBD1
TGTGCCAGCAGCTTGGGGGGACAGACCACTGAAGCTTTCTTT
CASSLGGQTTEAFF
>-|TRBJ2-1|TRBV5-3|-
TGTGCCAGAAGCTTGGTGGATGGGGCCTACTACAATGAGCAGTTCTTC
CARSLVDGAYYNEQFF
>-|TRBJ1-2|TRBV28|TRBD1
TGTGCCAGCAGTTCGACAGGGAGGATCTACACCTTC
CASSSTGRIYTF
>-|TRBJ2-5|TRBV6-5|TRBD1
TGTGCCAGCAGGTCCGGGACAGGGAACCGGGAGACCCAGTACTTC
CASRSGTGNRETQYF
>-|TRBJ1-2|TRBV27|TRBD1
TGTGCCAGCAGTCTCGGGACAGGCGGGAACTATGGCTACACCTTC
CASSLGTGGNYGYTF
>-|TRBJ2-3|TRBV27|-
TGTGCCAGCGCCTACAATAGCGGTACACACACAGATACGCAGTATTTT
CASAYNSGTHTDTQYF
>-|TRBJ2-1|TRBV5-1|TRBD1
TGCGCCAGCAGCTTGGAGCCCGGGACAGGGTTCGACAATGAGCAGTTCTTC
CASSLEPGTGFDNEQFF
>once|TRBJ2-7|TRBV5-6|-
TGTGCCAGCAGCCCCGGGGACTACGAGCAGTACTTC
CASSPGDYEQYF
>once|TRBJ1-5|TRBV6-6|-
TGTGCCAGCATTCCGGACAGTAGCAATCAGCCCCAGCATTTT
CASIPDSSNQPQHF
>-|TRBJ2-7|TRBV7-8|TRBD2
TGTGCCAGCAGCCTCGGGGGGGCGGGGGAGCAGTACTTC
CASSLGGAGEQYF
>-|TRBJ2-7|TRBV27|-
TGTGCCAGCAGTCCCCCCGGGAGGGGACAGTGGAACGAGCAGTACTTC
CASSPPGRGQWNEQYF
>-|TRBJ2-3|TRBV27|-
TGTGCCAGCACTCTACTCCGGCAGGGAAGCACAGATACGCAGTATTTT
CASTLLRQGSTDTQYF
>-|TRBJ2-7|TRBV5-1|TRBD2
TGCGCCAGCAGCTCCCGAGATGGGGAGCGGGGTCTCGCCGAGCAGTACTTC
CASSSRDGERGLAEQYF
>-|TRBJ2-7|TRBV7-9|TRBD1
TGTGCCAGCAGCTTAGCGTTGACAGGGGACCCCTACGAGCAGTACTTC
CASSLALTGDPYEQYF
>-|TRBJ2-3|TRBV5-1|-
TGCGCCAGCAGCTTGGCGCTAGACACAGATACGCAGTATTTT
CASSLALDTDTQYF
>-|TRBJ2-1|TRBV19|TRBD1
TGTGCCAGTAGGCTGTCCGGACAGGGATTTAGAGAGCAGTTCTTC
CASRLSGQGFREQFF